This T cell receptor (beta chain) is from a study of synovial regulatory T cells in juvenile arthritis. The data were produced by immunoSEQ multiplex PCR, yet TCRdb's version contains in-frame clones alone and is incomplete. The sample table sets out 9,000 to 10,000 clones. Details on this clone: Its antigen is as yet unknown.

Study-level findings and limits: iaTreg cells shared more CDR3 sequences with synovial Tregs than other blood Tregs did. Across patients, iaTreg TCR repertoires were mostly private, partly shared with synovial Teff and blood CPL.

Germline CDR1 and CDR2: LGHNT and FRNRAP. The CDR3 is 12 amino acids. No DNA appears here. The chain has TRBV12-5 and TRBJ1-1; TCRdb gives TRBD1 as the D gene, but with no DNA this cannot be confirmed. Sample: Treg cells from blood. Noted subset: remaining (HLA-DR-negative) circulating blood Treg cells. This TCR was sampled from a donor between 2 and 29 years old with juvenile idiopathic arthritis. The CDR3 loop reads CASGFNRVGAFF.